These 19 T cell receptor beta chains share one sample of origin, sequenced in a study of blood T cell repertoires in COVID-19. Profiled with immunoSEQ multiplex PCR; TCRdb holds only in-frame clones, not every one. The sample gives 150,000 to 200,000 clones, roughly 87% of which show up once; about 1.6% is in the top ten. Specimen: peripheral blood. The source of these receptors is a woman aged 45-60 years with acute or convalescent COVID-19.

This chain connects TRBV10-3 to TRBJ1-2; 9 nucleotides agree with TRBD1. This CDR3 region has 16 residues. Germline CDR1 reads ENHRY; CDR2 reads SYGVKD. V lost 2 bases to trimming and J lost 1 base; unmatched junction nucleotides: 5. CDR3: CAISEPGQGINYGYTF. DNA for the CDR3: TGTGCCATCAGTGAGCCGGGACAGGGTATTAACTATGGCTACACCTTC.

V is TRBV27 and J is TRBJ1-2, with D possibly matching TRBD1 (5 bases). Trimming took off 1 base at V and 8 bases at J, with 11 bases between the two ends. In germline, CDR1 is MNHEY, CDR2 SMNVEV (reference sequence). This CDR3 spans 13 amino acids. This CDR3 reads CASSLYPRGGYTF. The CDR3 DNA reads TGTGCCAGCAGTTTATATCCCCGGGGGGGCTACACCTTC.

This clone was detected only a few times. This chain connects TRBV19 to TRBJ2-1; 9 nucleotides match TRBD1. The germline V gene has CDR1 LNHDA and CDR2 SQIVND (reference sequence). This CDR3 spans 15 amino acids. V was clipped by 5 bases and J by 6 bases; unmatched bases: 8. The CDR3 reads CASSAPGQGINEQFF. The CDR3 bases are TGTGCCAGTAGTGCACCGGGACAGGGAATCAATGAGCAGTTCTTC. Combining the CDR3 with reference TRBV19 and TRBJ2-1 gives the whole variable domain DGGITQSPKYLFRKEGQNVTLSCEQNLNHDAMYWYRQDPGQGLRLIYYSQIVNDFQKGDIAEGYSVSREKKESFPLTVTSAQKNPTAFYLCASSAPGQGINEQFFGPGTRLTVL.

As for this clone: Additional DNA sequences in this sample encode the identical CDR3. The chain couples TRBV30 to TRBJ1-5; the D is unclear. V was cut by 0 bases and J by 2 bases, with 5 bases left in between. Germline V CDR1 and CDR2: GTSNPN, SVGIG (reference sequence). CDR3 length equals 13 residues. The CDR3 spells CAWSVSGNQPQHF. Here the CDR3 DNA reads TGTGCCTGGAGTGTTTCAGGCAATCAGCCCCAGCATTTT.

In this sample, this clone turned up a few times. This chain uses TRBV29-1 with TRBJ2-7; the D gene is possibly TRBD1 (6 bases). V was trimmed by 7 bases and J by 2 bases, leaving 15 bases between them. The CDR3 length is 13 residues. Germline CDR1 and CDR2: SQVTM and ANQGSEA. CDR3: CSASPDSTYEQYF. The CDR3 DNA reads as TGCAGCGCCAGCCCGGACAGTACCTACGAGCAGTACTTC.

This clone was seen once. V gene TRBV10-3 combines with J gene TRBJ2-7; tentative D call: TRBD1 (6 bases). The CDR3 is 14 amino acids. V was clipped by 3 bases and J by 4 bases, with 13 bases between them. Germline CDR1 is ENHRY and CDR2 is SYGVKD. CDR3 sequence reads: CAISDMDRRYEQYF. The CDR3 coding sequence is TGTGCCATCAGTGATATGGACAGACGTTACGAGCAGTACTTC.

The chain couples TRBV20-1 to TRBJ2-5, with 9 bases fitting TRBD2. Germline V gene data show CDR1 as DFQATT and CDR2 as SNEGSKA (reference sequence). The V gene end was trimmed by 3 bases and the J gene end by 4 bases; junction bases not matched to a gene: 3. CDR3 length: 13 amino acids. The CDR3 spells CSASAGGGETQYF. Written as DNA, the CDR3 is TGCAGTGCTAGTGCGGGAGGGGGAGAGACCCAGTACTTC.

The V gene is TRBV19, the J gene TRBJ1-5, with 10 nucleotides matching TRBD1. Per germline, CDR1 LNHDA and CDR2 SQIVND (reference sequence). V shed 6 bases, J shed 7 bases, and the junction held 3 bases outside the gene matches. The CDR3 totals 13 residues. The CDR3 DNA sequence: TGTGCCAGTAGGGGACAGGGGCAACAGCCCCAGCATTTT. It encodes CASRGQGQQPQHF.

The chain uses TRBV5-8 and TRBJ2-5, with TRBD1 matching 7 bases. CDR1 and CDR2 (germline): SGHTS, YDEGEE. The length of the CDR3 is 16 residues. With V trimmed by 0 bases and J by 2 bases, 7 bases remained unmatched. As DNA, the CDR3 is TGTGCCAGCAGCTTGGGAGGGGGCAGTGGTCAAGAGACCCAGTACTTC. Protein: CASSLGGGSGQETQYF.

CDR3 loop: CASSLVGADGYTF. In nucleotides, the CDR3 is TGTGCCAGCAGCTTAGTGGGGGCGGATGGCTACACCTTC. V is TRBV11-2 and J is TRBJ1-2, with TRBD1 as a possible D gene (6 bases). Germline CDR1 reads SGHAT; CDR2 reads FQNNGV. CDR3 size: 13 residues. Trimming left V 1 base short and J 6 bases short, with 9 bases between.

This clone was found a few times. CDR3 protein: CASSPSGTSYGYTF. For the CDR3, the DNA is TGTGCCAGCAGCCCTTCGGGTACCTCCTATGGCTACACCTTC. V usage is TRBV3-1 (or the pseudogene TRBV3-2) and J usage is TRBJ1-2; no firm D call. Trimming removed 4 bases from V and 4 bases from J, with 13 bases in between. The CDR3 is 14 amino acids. CDR1 LGHDT and CDR2 YNNKEL come from the germline V gene (reference sequence).

The genes are TRBV10-3 and TRBJ1-1; D is perhaps TRBD1 (5 bases). The CDR3 consists of 14 residues. The germline CDR1 and CDR2 sequences are ENHRY and SYGVKD. Trimming cost V 7 bases and J 3 bases, with 15 bases left between them. The CDR3 is CAITKAPGDTEAFF. Here the CDR3 DNA reads TGTGCCATCACCAAAGCTCCGGGGGACACTGAAGCTTTCTTT.

The V call is TRBV9, the J call TRBJ2-5; D is possibly TRBD1 (5 bases). Trimming removed 1 base at V and 5 bases at J, with 9 bases between. CDR1 SGDLS and CDR2 YYNGEE come from the germline V gene. The CDR3 consists of 13 residues. CDR3 bases: TGTGCCAGCAGCGTACAGGGTTGGGAGACCCAGTACTTC. Amino acid sequence: CASSVQGWETQYF.

The DNA of the CDR3 is TGTGCCAGTAGTATACCCACCTGGCCCGTCTATGGCTACACCTTC. This codes for CASSIPTWPVYGYTF. The chain employs TRBV19 and TRBJ1-2; D unclear. Germline V gives CDR1 LNHDA, CDR2 SQIVND (reference sequence). The ends were cut back, 2 bases at V and 4 bases at J, with 14 bases in the middle. The CDR3 runs to 15 residues.

The rearrangement joins TRBV18 to TRBJ1-2, with TRBD1 matching over 7 bases. Germline loops: CDR1 KGHSH, CDR2 LQKENI. The CDR3 length is 14 residues. Trimming removed 6 bases from V and 4 bases from J; junction bases left unmatched: 8. The DNA of the CDR3 is TGTGCCAGCTCCCCAACAGGGGACTCCTATGGCTACACCTTC. Encoded protein: CASSPTGDSYGYTF.

The rearrangement joins TRBV9 to TRBJ2-2; D might be TRBD1 (6 bases). The CDR3 extends over 15 amino acids. Per the germline V gene, CDR1 is SGDLS and CDR2 is YYNGEE. Trimming took 5 bases from V and 2 from J, leaving 13 bases between them. The CDR3 DNA reads as TGTGCCAGCAGACGAACCGGGACAAACACCGGGGAGCTGTTTTTT. Protein sequence: CASRRTGTNTGELFF.

The chain joins TRBV11-2 to TRBJ1-1; TRBD1 agrees at 7 bases. CDR3 length equals 13 residues. V was pared by 5 bases and J by 1 base, with 1 base of the junction left unmatched. CDR1 and CDR2 (germline): SGHAT, FQNNGV. The CDR3 sequence is CASSRQGNTEAFF. In DNA, the CDR3 is TGTGCCAGCAGCCGACAGGGGAACACTGAAGCTTTCTTT.

This sequence joins TRBV6-2 or TRBV6-3 and TRBJ2-7; D is uncertain. Germline V gene data show CDR1 as MNHEY and CDR2 as SVGEGT. The V and J ends lost 0 bases and 0 bases respectively, with 9 bases between them. The length of the CDR3 is 15 residues. The CDR3 region is CASSYSRGTSYEQYF. The CDR3, as DNA: TGTGCCAGCAGTTACTCCCGCGGAACCTCCTACGAGCAGTACTTC.

On this clone itself: The junction differs from germline at one of its ends, possibly a read error. The CDR3 loop is CASSEVGTFF. For the CDR3, the DNA is TGTGCCAGCAGTGAAGTGGGCACTTTCTTC. This chain links TRBV6-1 with TRBJ1-2; D uncertain. Germline loops: CDR1 MNHNS, CDR2 SASEGT. The CDR3 length is 10 residues.